This entry concerns a single T cell receptor beta chain. Authors' methods: Reference gene primer amplification gave estimated nucleated cell counts. The protocol was immunoSEQ multiplex PCR, while the TCRdb copy is restricted to in-frame clones and leaves out a portion. V, J and clone size were drawn from that table, and D and trimming were deduced from the DNA. The table includes some 150,000 clones, about 87% detected once. These data come from a study of blood T cell repertoires in COVID-19. About the research overall: Researchers got acute and convalescent COVID-19 samples from the United States, Italy and Spain. T cells, B-cell-depleted T cells, or PBMCs supplied cDNA or gDNA.

CDR1 and CDR2 (germline): DFQATT, SNEGSKA (reference sequence). The CDR3 spans 15 residues. Unmatched junction bases numbered 5, after V lost 6 bases and J lost 2 bases. J is TRBJ2-5 and V is TRBV20-1; TRBD2 aligns across 14 bases. Sequencing input: peripheral blood. The clonotype was recovered from a man aged 50-59 years who had recovered from COVID-19. CDR3 nucleotide sequence: TGCAGTGCGAGTTGGACTAGCGGGGGGCAAGAGACCCAGTACTTC. It is translated as CSASWTSGGQETQYF.